The present T cell receptor beta chain was sequenced within a study of blood T cell repertoires in COVID-19. Per the authors' pipeline: From reference gene primer amplification, estimates of nucleated cell counts were derived. Generated by immunoSEQ multiplex PCR, the TCRdb table keeps only in-frame clones and is missing some. V and J calls plus clone size are reproduced from that table; the DNA served to infer D and trimming. The table lists around 150,000 clones, roughly 87% of them singletons, with about 5% in the top ten. In this sample, this clone turned up a few times. V gave up 7 bases and J gave up 3 bases; unmatched junction bases: 7. The CDR3 totals 14 residues. Germline CDR1 is LNHDA and CDR2 is SQIVND (reference sequence).

This receptor was obtained from a human donor in a cohort sampled during active COVID-19. The chain combines TRBV19 with TRBJ2-7, with TRBD1 matching 9 bases. Sequencing input: peripheral blood. The CDR3 sequence: CASTLGQGNYEQYF. CDR3 bases: TGTGCCAGTACCCTGGGACAGGGTAACTACGAGCAGTACTTC. Full variable domain (remainder filled in from reference TRBV19 and TRBJ2-7): DGGITQSPKYLFRKEGQNVTLSCEQNLNHDAMYWYRQDPGQGLRLIYYSQIVNDFQKGDIAEGYSVSREKKESFPLTVTSAQKNPTAFYLCASTLGQGNYEQYFGPGTRLTVT.